The source of this T cell receptor (beta chain) is a study of immune evolution from preneoplasia to lung adenocarcinoma. The V end lost 7 bases, the J end lost 4 bases, and 4 bases lay between the germline ends. CDR3 length: 11 residues. The germline CDR1 and CDR2 sequences are LGHNT and FRNRAP. The data were produced by immunoSEQ multiplex PCR, yet TCRdb's version contains in-frame clones alone and is incomplete. The sample consists of about 11,000 clones, around 75% of them appearing once. Study-level findings and limits: Normal lung had the highest top T cell clone frequencies.

This clone was observed a few times. Its antigen is undetermined. Each case's diagnosis was confirmed by two pathologists on H&E. The chain employs TRBV12-5 and TRBJ2-2; D unclear. Sequencing input: FFPE normal lung tissue adjacent to the tumor. The TCR comes from a person aged 55 to 70 with lung adenocarcinoma. Some clones in this sample may be carry-over from other donors' samples. The CDR3 protein is CASASTGELFF. The CDR3 DNA sequence: TGTGCTAGTGCCTCCACCGGGGAGCTGTTTTTT.